A selection of T cell receptor beta chains follows, all from one sample in a study of identical twins. Each CDR3 protein is one row after TCRdb ran MiXCR on the 5' RACE reads. The table lists around 230,000 distinct CDR3 sequences, approximately 9% of them singletons. The sequencing sample was made of memory (CD45RO+) T cells sorted from blood. The receptor set was obtained from a woman between 18 and 29 years old in good health. CDR3s include the opening cysteine and the closing phenylalanine or tryptophan. The order of the fields is D gene, CDR3 length, J gene, V gene, clone size, CDR3 DNA, CDR3 protein. D genes are given only for firm matches. Expanded clones get a size class; other rows say once, few or many, or leave the size out.

NA	16	TRBJ1-2	TRBV10-3	few	TGTGCCATCAGTGAGTCGTCGGGGATGACTAACTATGGCTACACCTTC	CAISESSGMTNYGYTF
TRBD1	15	TRBJ2-7	TRBV6-2/TRBV6-3	many	TGTGCCACTGACTTGGGACAGGATCTGTCTTACGAGCAGTACTTC	CATDLGQDLSYEQYF
NA	13	TRBJ2-5	TRBV5-1	NA	TGCGCCAGCGGAAGGACAACACAAGAGACCCAGTACTTC	CASGRTTQETQYF
NA	14	TRBJ2-1	TRBV7-2	many	TGTGCCAGCAGCTTAAATTCCCCGGGTGGTGAGCAGTTCTTC	CASSLNSPGGEQFF
NA	17	TRBJ2-1	TRBV5-1	few	TGCGCCAGCAGCCTCCTAGGTAGGAGCGGGCTTTACAATGAGCAGTTCTTC	CASSLLGRSGLYNEQFF
NA	11	TRBJ2-7	TRBV6-2/TRBV6-3	NA	TGTGCCAGCAGGCTTCGAGACGAGCAGTACTTC	CASRLRDEQYF
TRBD2	16	TRBJ2-5	TRBV20-1	few	TGCAGTGCTAGGTCCGGGACTAGCGGGGCCCAAGAGACCCAGTACTTC	CSARSGTSGAQETQYF
TRBD1	15	TRBJ1-5	TRBV15	many	TGTGCCACCAGACAGATAGGGACAGGGTATCAGCCCCAGCATTTT	CATRQIGTGYQPQHF
NA	13	TRBJ2-5	TRBV29-1	NA	TGCAGCGTTGATGGGTTCCCTTCAGAGACCCAGTACTTC	CSVDGFPSETQYF
NA	15	TRBJ2-1	TRBV20-1	NA	TGCAGTGCTAGAGAGCGCGCTCCTAGCTACAATGAGCAGTTCTTC	CSARERAPSYNEQFF
NA	15	TRBJ2-1	TRBV7-2	NA	TGTGCCAGCAGCTTAGCGGCCAGCTCCTACAATGAGCAGTTCTTC	CASSLAASSYNEQFF
TRBD1	15	TRBJ1-2	TRBV7-9	many	TGTGCCAGCAGCTCCCAGGGGGGAAATTACTATGGCTACACCTTC	CASSSQGGNYYGYTF
NA	14	TRBJ1-2	TRBV6-5	NA	TGTGCCAGCAGTTCACCTCGGACTTACTATGGCTACACCTTC	CASSSPRTYYGYTF
NA	11	TRBJ1-2	TRBV4-3	NA	TGCGCCAGCAGACGTCCACATGGCTACACCTTC	CASRRPHGYTF
TRBD2	18	TRBJ2-1	TRBV9	NA	TGTGCCAGCAGCACCCCCACGACCGGGGGGGGGACGGACAATGAGCAGTTCTTC	CASSTPTTGGGTDNEQFF
NA	13	TRBJ2-3	TRBV29-1	NA	TGCAGCGTTGAACAGGATAACACAGATACGCAGTATTTT	CSVEQDNTDTQYF
TRBD1	17	TRBJ1-4	TRBV4-3	few	TGCGCCAGCAGCCAAGATAGGGGGACAGAGGTAGATGAAAAACTGTTTTTT	CASSQDRGTEVDEKLFF
NA	12	TRBJ1-1	TRBV5-1	few	TGCGCCAGCAGCCCCCAAGGGGGGGACGCTTTCTTT	CASSPQGGDAFF
NA	14	TRBJ2-5	TRBV5-1	many	TGCGCCAGCAGCTCCGCTTACACGGGAGAGACCCAGTACTTC	CASSSAYTGETQYF
NA	12	TRBJ2-7	TRBV29-1	many	TGCAGCGTACTGACAGATACCTACGAGCAGTACTTC	CSVLTDTYEQYF
NA	15	TRBJ2-5	TRBV6-1	many	TGTGCCAGCAAACCAGGGGGAGGGTTCCAAGAGACCCAGTACTTC	CASKPGGGFQETQYF
NA	14	TRBJ1-4	TRBV5-5	NA	TGTGCCAGCAGCTTGGCTGGGCCTGCCGAAAAACTGTTTTTT	CASSLAGPAEKLFF
TRBD2	15	TRBJ2-3	TRBV20-1	NA	TGCAGTGCGACGACTAGCGGGAGTAATACAGATACGCAGTATTTT	CSATTSGSNTDTQYF
TRBD2	17	TRBJ2-3	TRBV5-1	NA	TGCGCCAGCAGCTTGAGGGGACTAGCGGGGAGCACAGATACGCAGTATTTT	CASSLRGLAGSTDTQYF
NA	8	TRBJ2-1	TRBV10-3	many	TGTGCCATCACAGTAGGGTTCTTC	CAITVGFF
NA	15	TRBJ2-2	TRBV3-1	few	TGTGCCAGCAGCCAAGCGGCCCTGAACACCGGGGAGCTGTTTTTT	CASSQAALNTGELFF
NA	13	TRBJ2-5	TRBV20-1	few	TGCAGTGCTATTTGGACGGCCGTGGAGACCCAGTACTTC	CSAIWTAVETQYF
NA	14	TRBJ2-1	TRBV20-1	many	TGCAGTGCCTCCGACTGGACCGATCTAGGAGAGCAGTTCTTC	CSASDWTDLGEQFF
NA	14	TRBJ1-3	TRBV4-2	NA	TGTGCCAGCAGCCCCGGGTGGTCTGGAAACACCATATATTTT	CASSPGWSGNTIYF
TRBD2	15	TRBJ2-7	TRBV10-3	few	TGTGCCATCAGTGAGACTAGCGCAGTAACCTACGAGCAGTACTTC	CAISETSAVTYEQYF
NA	14	TRBJ2-7	TRBV7-9	NA	TGTGCCAGCAGCTCTTTAGCGGATCTCTACGAGCAGTACTTC	CASSSLADLYEQYF
TRBD1	15	TRBJ1-1	TRBV14	few	TGTGCCAGCAGCCATTTTCTAATCGACAGGGTACCAGCTTTCTTT	CASSHFLIDRVPAFF
TRBD2	15	TRBJ2-5	TRBV4-3	NA	TGCGCCAGCAGCCAAGAAACGGCGGGGGGAGAGACCCAGTACTTC	CASSQETAGGETQYF
NA	14	TRBJ1-1	TRBV20-1	NA	TGCAGTGCTAGAGATCACCGGTCTGACACTGAAGCTTTCTTT	CSARDHRSDTEAFF
NA	16	TRBJ1-3	TRBV3-1	few	TGTGCCAGCAGCCAACTTAGCCGGTTGACTGGAAACACCATATATTTT	CASSQLSRLTGNTIYF
TRBD1	16	TRBJ2-7	TRBV6-5	NA	TGTGCCAGCAGTTATACAGGGGCCTGGGCGCCCTACGAGCAGTACTTC	CASSYTGAWAPYEQYF
TRBD2	17	TRBJ2-1	TRBV29-1	many	TGCAGCGTCGTGGGACTAGCGGGGCGATCCTCCTACAATGAGCAGTTCTTC	CSVVGLAGRSSYNEQFF
NA	14	TRBJ1-1	TRBV6-4	NA	TGTGCCAGCAGTGCGCTCTGGAGGAACACTGAAGCTTTCTTT	CASSALWRNTEAFF
NA	15	TRBJ2-6	TRBV27	once	TGTGCCAGCAGTTTTCACAGGGCTGGGGCCAACGTCCTGACTTTC	CASSFHRAGANVLTF
NA	14	TRBJ2-3	TRBV7-2	NA	TGTGCCAGCAGCTTATCGGGGTTCACAGATACGCAGTATTTT	CASSLSGFTDTQYF
NA	13	TRBJ2-2	TRBV2	many	TGTGCCAGCAGTGAGCAGGGCTCCGGGGAGCTGTTTTTT	CASSEQGSGELFF
NA	12	TRBJ1-1	TRBV10-3	many	TGTGCCATCAGTGATGTAGCGGCTACGGCTTTCTTT	CAISDVAATAFF
NA	13	TRBJ2-1	TRBV7-2	NA	TGTGCCAGCAGGTTTACTAGATTGAGTGAGCAGTTCTTC	CASRFTRLSEQFF
TRBD1	15	TRBJ2-3	TRBV20-1	NA	TGCAGTGCTAGACGACAGGGCTTTAGCACAGATACGCAGTATTTT	CSARRQGFSTDTQYF
TRBD1	17	TRBJ2-3	TRBV5-1	many	TGCGCCAGCAGCTTAACAGGGGGCCAAGAGGGAACAGATACGCAGTATTTT	CASSLTGGQEGTDTQYF
NA	14	TRBJ1-1	TRBV12-3/TRBV12-4	few	TGTGCCAGCATCGATACGGGGGGGGCCGATGAAGCTTTCTTT	CASIDTGGADEAFF
NA	15	TRBJ2-1	TRBV3-1	NA	TGTGCCAGCAGACATCACCGAGCAGGGTTCAATGAGCAGTTCTTC	CASRHHRAGFNEQFF
TRBD2	15	TRBJ2-3	TRBV7-2	many	TGTGCCAGCAGGCTCTGGGAGGGCCGCGGAGATACGCAGTATTTT	CASRLWEGRGDTQYF
NA	14	TRBJ2-1	TRBV12-3/TRBV12-4	NA	TGTGCCAGCAGTTTAAGAAGGGTGGAAAATGAGCAGTTCTTC	CASSLRRVENEQFF
NA	12	TRBJ1-1	TRBV2	few	TGTGCCAGCAGCGGCCAGAGATTCGAAGCTTTCTTT	CASSGQRFEAFF
NA	16	TRBJ1-1	TRBV7-2	many	TGTGCCAGCAGCTTAGCGGGAGTGGGGGGGAACACTGAAGCTTTCTTT	CASSLAGVGGNTEAFF
TRBD2	16	TRBJ2-1	TRBV20-1	few	TGCAGTGCCCCTAAGGCCGGGACTAGCGGGGGCTATGAGCAGTTCTTC	CSAPKAGTSGGYEQFF
NA	14	TRBJ2-3	TRBV7-3	NA	TGTGCCAGCAGCTTGGGATCCCTGGGAGATACGCAGTATTTT	CASSLGSLGDTQYF
NA	13	TRBJ2-5	TRBV10-3	many	TGTGCCATCAGTGAACGTCAGCAAGAGACCCAGTACTTC	CAISERQQETQYF
NA	20	TRBJ2-3	TRBV20-1	many	TGCAGTGCTAGAAAACGTACAGGGGGCTCCGGGACTAGGAGCACAGATACGCAGTATTTT	CSARKRTGGSGTRSTDTQYF
NA	15	TRBJ2-1	TRBV27	NA	TGTGCCAGCAATCCTACAGGGAGCCTCCGGAATGAGCAGTTCTTC	CASNPTGSLRNEQFF
TRBD2	16	TRBJ2-2	TRBV7-9	few	TGTGCCAGCAGCGGTACACTAGCGGGAAGGACCGGGGAGCTGTTTTTT	CASSGTLAGRTGELFF
NA	13	TRBJ1-1	TRBV18	few	TGTGCCAGCTCCCCTACTAGGGACACTGAAGCTTTCTTT	CASSPTRDTEAFF
NA	15	TRBJ2-3	TRBV28	NA	TGTGCCAGCATACCCAACTTACTAGAAAGGGATACGCAGTATTTT	CASIPNLLERDTQYF